One T cell receptor (beta chain) is described in this entry. This entry belongs to a study of blood T cell repertoires in COVID-19. Study background: From T cells, B-cell-depleted T cells, or PBMCs came the material, which was cDNA or gDNA.

Categorization into cohorts depended on clinical history that participants reported. The protocol was immunoSEQ multiplex PCR, while the TCRdb copy is restricted to in-frame clones and leaves out a portion. The table records about 150,000 clones, 80% to 90% of them present only once. The sample comprised PBMCs or T cells enriched from blood (not recorded which). The sequence derives from a man aged 45 to 65 who had recovered from COVID-19.

CDR3 DNA sequence: TGTGCCAGCAGTCAAGACAGGGGGTACGGTACCGGGGAGCTGTTTTTT. Residues: CASSQDRGYGTGELFF. V usage is TRBV2 and J usage is TRBJ2-2; 9 positions match TRBD1. The germline V gene has CDR1 SNHLY and CDR2 FYNNEI. CDR3 length: 16 amino acids. The V gene end was trimmed by 5 bases and the J gene end by 5 bases; junction bases not matched to a gene: 9.